The rows below give T cell receptor beta chains drawn from one sample of a study of pediatric ulcerative colitis. Clones were sequenced by immunoSEQ multiplex PCR, and TCRdb holds only the in-frame ones, with some missing. The data contain 20,000 to 30,000 clones, over 65% of them singletons. The sample comprised gut tissue. Source of these receptors: a boy between 10 and 17 years old with severe ulcerative colitis. CDR3s include the opening cysteine and the closing phenylalanine or tryptophan. D genes are given only for firm matches. Clone size is shown for a subset of rows, as once, few, many or a class of expanded clone.

abundance,d_gene,j_gene,v_gene,CDR3aa,CDR3nt
.,.,TRBJ1-2,TRBV28,CASRVSGQNYGYTF,TGTGCCAGCAGAGTATCAGGACAGAACTATGGCTACACCTTC
.,.,TRBJ2-2,TRBV10-2,CASSVGGGNTGELFF,TGCGCCAGCAGTGTTGGGGGAGGGAACACCGGGGAGCTGTTTTTT
few,TRBD1,TRBJ1-5,TRBV6-1,CASSTFTGGNQPQHF,TGTGCCAGCAGTACCTTTACAGGGGGCAATCAGCCCCAGCATTTT
.,TRBD2,TRBJ2-7,TRBV11-2,CASSLEREGHEQYF,TGTGCCAGCAGCTTAGAGCGGGAGGGCCACGAGCAGTACTTC
.,.,TRBJ2-2,TRBV13,CASSLMREKTGELFF,TGTGCCAGCAGCTTAATGAGGGAGAAAACCGGGGAGCTGTTTTTT
.,.,TRBJ2-1,TRBV2,CASTYNLDNEQFF,TGTGCCAGCACCTACAACCTGGACAATGAGCAGTTCTTC
.,.,TRBJ2-5,TRBV6-5,CASRWGTLQETQYF,TGTGCCAGCAGATGGGGCACCCTGCAAGAGACCCAGTACTTC
.,TRBD1,TRBJ2-5,TRBV11-1,CASSLGDRSQETQYF,TGTGCCAGCAGCTTAGGGGACAGGTCCCAAGAGACCCAGTACTTC
.,TRBD1,TRBJ1-1,TRBV29-1,CSGGQGAHTEAFF,TGCAGCGGGGGACAGGGGGCCCACACTGAAGCTTTCTTT
.,TRBD1,TRBJ2-1,TRBV19,CASSIGTGYVLNNEQFF,TGTGCCAGTAGTATTGGGACAGGTTACGTCCTAAACAATGAGCAGTTCTTC
once,.,TRBJ2-7,TRBV7-2,CASSFKELTYF,TGTGCCAGCAGCTTCAAAGAGCTCACGTACTTC
few,.,TRBJ2-1,TRBV7-9,CASSFRLLYNEQFF,TGTGCCAGCAGCTTTAGACTCCTCTACAATGAGCAGTTCTTC
.,TRBD1,TRBJ2-2,TRBV5-1,CASRENPGGETGELFF,TGCGCCAGCAGAGAGAATCCAGGGGGTGAGACCGGGGAGCTGTTTTTT
once,TRBD2,TRBJ2-7,TRBV2,CASRTSGLPEQYF,TGTGCCAGCAGGACTAGCGGCCTCCCCGAGCAGTACTTC
.,.,TRBJ1-2,TRBV20-1,CSGGGPYGYTF,TGCAGCGGCGGGGGCCCATATGGCTACACCTTC
.,.,TRBJ2-3,TRBV5-1,CASSREWADTQYF,TGCGCCAGCAGCCGGGAGTGGGCAGATACGCAGTATTTT
.,.,TRBJ2-5,TRBV20-1,CSAYKETQYF,TGCAGTGCTTACAAAGAGACCCAGTACTTC
.,TRBD2,TRBJ2-5,TRBV5-1,CASSPALAGPGRETQYF,TGCGCCAGCAGCCCCGCCCTAGCGGGCCCTGGGAGAGAGACCCAGTACTTC
few,.,TRBJ2-1,TRBV9,CASSVGSGNEQFF,TGTGCCAGCAGCGTAGGTTCAGGGAATGAGCAGTTCTTC
.,.,TRBJ2-3,TRBV10-3,CAISEGLGVPDTQYF,TGTGCCATCAGTGAGGGACTCGGGGTCCCAGATACGCAGTATTTT
once,.,TRBJ1-3,TRBV10-3,CAIYEVQENTIYF,TGTGCCATCTATGAGGTTCAGGAAAACACCATATATTTT
once,.,TRBJ2-1,TRBV2,CASSYDWSAPYNEQFF,TGTGCCAGCAGTTACGACTGGAGCGCCCCCTACAATGAGCAGTTCTTC
.,.,TRBJ2-3,TRBV10-3,CAISERSDNTDTQYF,TGTGCCATCAGTGAGCGTTCAGACAACACAGATACGCAGTATTTT
.,.,TRBJ1-5,TRBV19,CASSIAGTNQPQHF,TGTGCCAGTAGTATAGCAGGGACCAATCAGCCCCAGCATTTT
.,.,TRBJ1-1,TRBV7-2,CASSWTAYNTEAFF,TGTGCCAGCAGCTGGACGGCATATAACACTGAAGCTTTCTTT
.,TRBD1,TRBJ1-1,TRBV2,CASIEQDRGTEAFF,TGTGCCAGCATCGAGCAGGACAGGGGCACTGAAGCTTTCTTT
.,.,TRBJ1-4,TRBV6-5,CASKTATNEKLFF,TGTGCCAGCAAGACCGCAACTAATGAAAAACTGTTTTTT
.,.,TRBJ2-7,TRBV11-2,CASSLNYEQYF,TGTGCCAGCAGCTTGAACTACGAGCAGTACTTC
.,.,TRBJ1-5,TRBV19,CASSNPGLGSSNQPQHF,TGTGCCAGTAGTAACCCCGGACTTGGGTCGAGCAATCAGCCTCAGCATTTT
.,.,TRBJ2-7,TRBV5-4,CASSFLDNSYEQYF,TGTGCCAGCAGCTTTCTGGACAACTCCTACGAGCAGTACTTC
few,TRBD2,TRBJ2-5,TRBV5-1,CASSSPSGGGLETQYF,TGCGCCAGCAGCTCGCCCTCGGGGGGTGGGTTAGAGACCCAGTACTTC
.,.,TRBJ2-3,TRBV2,CASSRLPISLGDTQYF,TGTGCCAGCAGTCGACTTCCTATAAGTTTAGGGGATACGCAGTATTTT
few,.,TRBJ1-1,TRBV11-3,CASSFQGNTEAFF,TGTGCCAGCAGCTTTCAGGGGAACACTGAAGCTTTCTTT
.,.,TRBJ2-1,TRBV2,CASSARGASSYNEQFF,TGTGCCAGCAGTGCCCGGGGGGCTAGCTCCTACAATGAGCAGTTCTTC
few,.,TRBJ2-2,TRBV19,CASSIWGNTGELFF,TGTGCCAGTAGTATATGGGGGAACACCGGGGAGCTGTTTTTT
.,.,TRBJ2-7,TRBV19,CASSSWTNYEQYF,TGTGCCAGTAGTAGCTGGACAAACTACGAGCAGTACTTC
.,TRBD1,TRBJ1-1,TRBV19,CASSTAGQALTEAFF,TGTGCCAGTAGTACCGCGGGACAGGCCTTAACTGAAGCTTTCTTT
.,.,TRBJ1-3,TRBV5-1,CASSRGSPGAGNTIYF,TGCGCCAGCAGCCGAGGAAGTCCCGGGGCTGGAAACACCATATATTTT
.,TRBD2,TRBJ2-5,TRBV18,CASSSTGLAGGLKTQYF,TGTGCCAGCTCATCCACCGGCCTAGCGGGAGGTCTGAAGACCCAGTACTTC
.,.,TRBJ1-2,TRBV28,CASRPLTGNYGYTF,TGTGCCAGCAGACCTCTTACAGGGAACTATGGCTACACCTTC
few,TRBD1,TRBJ1-4,TRBV6-5,CASSSSGGTNEKLFF,TGTGCCAGCAGTTCGTCAGGGGGCACTAATGAAAAACTGTTTTTT